A single sample gave rise to the 9 T cell receptor beta chains below, sequenced in a study of regulatory T cells in long-lasting Graves disease. Researchers made TCR beta libraries by using iRepertoire HTBI primers and running Arm-PCR on CDR3 regions. MiXCR, applied by TCRdb to the multiplex PCR reads, yields one record per CDR3 protein. In the table there are hundreds of thousands of distinct CDR3 sequences, about 15% of which are singletons. Time point noted: newly diagnosed GD, antithyroid drugs for less than 3 months. RNA extracted from PBMCs served as the sequencing template. The data also belong to a second study, concerning T cells in Graves' hyperthyroidism and ophthalmopathy.

The sequences come from peripheral blood mononuclear cells (PBMCs), collected at new diagnosis, from a patient treated with antithyroid drugs. The receptors originated from a woman under 40 with Graves disease.

In regard to this clonotype: This sequence may be a read error, since a much larger clone differs from it by one base. The rearrangement joins TRBV6-2 or TRBV6-3 to TRBJ2-5; no clear D gene. With 6 bases removed from V and 10 bases from J, the gap between germline ends came to 21 bases. The CDR3 is made up of 14 amino acids. The germline V gene has CDR1 MNHEY and CDR2 SVGEGT. CDR3 nucleotides: TGTGCCAGCAGCGCAAGGCTTGGCAGTTTGATCCAGTACTTC. Translation: CASSARLGSLIQYF.

The chain is built from TRBV7-9 and TRBJ1-2, with TRBD1 matching over 7 bases. This CDR3 contains 15 residues. The germline gives CDR1 SEHNR, CDR2 FQNEAQ (reference sequence). V was clipped by 1 base and J by 2 bases; unmatched bases: 4. The CDR3 nucleotides are TGTGCCAGCAGCTTAGGGGCAGGGGGGAACTATGGCTACACCTTC. Translated: CASSLGAGGNYGYTF.

This clonotype was counted a few times. The chain combines TRBV9 with TRBJ2-6; D uncertain. The V and J ends lost 3 bases and 4 bases respectively, with 8 bases between them. There are 14 residues in the CDR3. Germline V CDR1 and CDR2: SGDLS, YYNGEE. CDR3 in amino acids: CASSGEAGANVLTF. The CDR3 DNA sequence: TGTGCCAGCAGCGGAGAGGCAGGGGCCAACGTCCTGACTTTC.

This clonotype appeared many times. J is TRBJ2-1 and V is TRBV28; weak D call: TRBD1 (5 bases). Germline values: CDR1 MDHEN, CDR2 SYDVKM. V lost 3 bases and J lost 12, with 21 bases in between. The length of the CDR3 is 15 residues. The CDR3 sequence is CASSFLLAGRLGQFF. The CDR3 nucleotides are TGTGCCAGCAGTTTTCTTCTGGCAGGGCGCCTTGGGCAGTTCTTC.

To note about this clonotype: This may stem from a read error, because a much larger clone lies one nucleotide away. The J gene is TRBJ2-7, the V gene TRBV11-2; D is ambiguous. Germline V gene data show CDR1 as SGHAT and CDR2 as FQNNGV. V lost 5 bases and J 4 bases, leaving 15 bases between the germline ends. The CDR3 runs 14 residues. CDR3 loop: CASSQATNQYEQYF. CDR3 coding DNA: TGTGCCAGCAGCCAAGCCACAAACCAATACGAGCAGTACTTC.

This clonotype appeared many times. V is TRBV3-1 and J is TRBJ1-1; a possible D gene is TRBD1 (5 bases). V lost 2 bases to trimming and J lost 3 bases, with 7 bases between them. Germline CDR1 is LGHDT and CDR2 is YNNKEL (reference sequence). The CDR3 consists of 13 residues. CDR3 loop: CASSQIQDTEAFF. The CDR3 DNA reads as TGTGCCAGCAGCCAAATACAGGACACTGAAGCTTTCTTT.

This sequence joins TRBV30 and TRBJ2-3; D uncertain. The ends were cut back, 4 bases at V and 1 base at J, with 15 bases in the middle. The CDR3 covers 15 residues. Germline loops: CDR1 GTSNPN, CDR2 SVGIG (reference sequence). The CDR3 loop is CAWKEPSLGTDTQYF. The CDR3 DNA reads TGTGCCTGGAAAGAGCCAAGCCTAGGCACAGATACGCAGTATTTT.

The rearrangement joins TRBV6-2 or TRBV6-3 to TRBJ1-6; D is undetermined. The ends were cut back, 0 bases at V and 13 bases at J, with 10 bases in the middle. Per the germline V gene, CDR1 is MNHEY and CDR2 is SVGEGT. The CDR3 is 13 residues long. The DNA of the CDR3 is TGTGCCAGCAGTTACTCGACGGGCGGGCCCCTCCACTTT. It encodes CASSYSTGGPLHF.

In this sample, this clonotype turned up many times. Its ends do not fully match the called genes, so a read error is possible. The V and J genes are TRBV7-9 and TRBJ2-1; no clear D gene. The CDR3 totals 11 residues. Germline lookup yields CDR1 SEHNR and CDR2 FQNEAQ (reference sequence). The CDR3 nucleotides are TGTGCCAGCAGCTTAGGAGGTGTGGGTACCTTC. This translates into CASSLGGVGTF.